This TCR beta chain is drawn from a study of CD8+ T cells in alopecia areata. About the research overall: Among treated patients, oral tofacitinib was administered at 5 to 10 mg twice daily. Tofacitinib dosing lasted 6 to 18 months, which was then followed by 6 months off drug. General study results and limits: Tofacitinib significantly brought down scalp clonality and expanded CD8+ clones among top 100.

Points on this clone: Antigen unknown.

The treatment was: oral pan-JAK inhibitor, 5-10 mg twice daily. Researchers picked out CD4+ and CD8+ T cells from PBMCs by sorting. The germline V gene has CDR1 MGHRA and CDR2 YSYEKL. The CDR3 is 15 residues long. Trimming cost V 6 bases and J 2 bases, with 16 bases left between them. Sequencing templates came from extracted RNA that was reverse transcribed into cDNA. TCRdb keeps only in-frame clones here, not all; method: immunoSEQ multiplex PCR. This table has around 200,000 clones, about three fifths appearing once. The V and J genes are TRBV4-1 and TRBJ2-5; no firm D call. This specimen consisted of CD8+ T cells sorted from blood, obtained at week 24, from a patient treated with tofacitinib. This clonotype was obtained from a human donor with alopecia areata. CDR3 DNA: TGCGCCAGCAGAGGGTTTCAAACAGCTCAAGAGACCCAGTACTTC. Its translation is CASRGFQTAQETQYF.